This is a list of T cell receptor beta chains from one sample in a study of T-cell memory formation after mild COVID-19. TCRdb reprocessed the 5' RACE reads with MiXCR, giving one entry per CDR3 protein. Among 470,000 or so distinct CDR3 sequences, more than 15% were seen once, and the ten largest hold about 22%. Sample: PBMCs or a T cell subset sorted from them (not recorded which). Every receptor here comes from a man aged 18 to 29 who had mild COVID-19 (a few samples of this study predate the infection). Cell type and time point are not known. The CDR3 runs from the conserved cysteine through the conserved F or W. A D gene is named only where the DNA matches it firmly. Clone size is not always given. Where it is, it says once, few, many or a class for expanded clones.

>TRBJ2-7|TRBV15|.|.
CATSSRWGEQYF
TGTGCCACCAGCAGTCGGTGGGGTGAGCAGTACTTC
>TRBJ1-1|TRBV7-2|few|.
CASSLYGVPSEAFF
TGTGCCAGCAGCTTATACGGGGTTCCATCTGAAGCTTTCTTT
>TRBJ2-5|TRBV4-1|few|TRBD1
CASSQGRGLSLETQYF
TGCGCCAGCAGCCAAGGAAGGGGGCTCTCCCTGGAGACCCAGTACTTC
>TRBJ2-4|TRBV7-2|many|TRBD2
CASSPSLAGGNIQYF
TGTGCCAGCAGCCCTTCCCTAGCGGGGGGAAACATTCAGTACTTC
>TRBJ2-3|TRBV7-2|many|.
CASSFPPGVSTDTQYF
TGTGCCAGCAGCTTCCCGCCGGGGGTAAGCACAGATACGCAGTATTTT
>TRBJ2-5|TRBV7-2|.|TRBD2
CASSRTRGGGETQYF
TGTGCCAGCAGCCGGACCCGGGGGGGCGGGGAGACCCAGTACTTC
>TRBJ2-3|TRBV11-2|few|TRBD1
CASSLGQGTQYF
TGTGCCAGCAGCTTGGGACAGGGGACGCAGTATTTT
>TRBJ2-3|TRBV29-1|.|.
CSVFSPGSGSDTQYF
TGCAGCGTCTTTTCTCCCGGGTCGGGTTCAGATACGCAGTATTTT
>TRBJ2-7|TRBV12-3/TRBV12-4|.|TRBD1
CASSEWDRGLHEQYF
TGTGCCAGCAGTGAATGGGACAGGGGACTTCACGAGCAGTACTTC
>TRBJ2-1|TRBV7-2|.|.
CASTEVVGDEQFF
TGTGCCAGCACGGAGGTTGTAGGTGATGAGCAGTTCTTC
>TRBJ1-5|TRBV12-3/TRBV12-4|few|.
CASSLFGGPQHF
TGTGCCAGCAGTTTATTTGGGGGTCCCCAGCATTTT
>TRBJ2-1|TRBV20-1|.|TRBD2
CSASRLAGSPYNEQFF
TGCAGTGCTAGCAGGCTAGCGGGTTCTCCCTACAATGAGCAGTTCTTC
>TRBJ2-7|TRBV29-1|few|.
CSVEERQPYEQYF
TGCAGCGTTGAAGAGCGACAGCCCTACGAGCAGTACTTC
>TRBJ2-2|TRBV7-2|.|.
CASSLVEGVGDLFF
TGTGCCAGCAGCTTAGTGGAGGGTGTCGGGGATCTGTTTTTT
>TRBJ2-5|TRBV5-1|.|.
CASSTGGGGETQYF
TGCGCCAGCAGTACAGGAGGGGGCGGGGAGACCCAGTACTTC
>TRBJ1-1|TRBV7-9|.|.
CASSFPRTNGGSAFF
TGTGCCAGCAGCTTTCCTCGGACAAATGGCGGTTCAGCTTTCTTT
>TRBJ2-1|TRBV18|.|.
CASSRPPRGEQFF
TGTGCCAGCTCACGACCCCCCCGGGGGGAGCAGTTCTTC
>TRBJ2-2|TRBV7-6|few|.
CASSLLVDGTGELFF
TGTGCCAGCAGCTTATTAGTTGATGGCACCGGGGAGCTGTTTTTT
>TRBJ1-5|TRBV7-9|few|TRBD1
CASSLGTGTFQPQHF
TGTGCCAGCAGCTTAGGGACAGGGACGTTTCAGCCCCAGCATTTT
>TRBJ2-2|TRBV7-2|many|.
CASSFRGDTGELFF
TGCGCCAGCAGCTTCAGGGGGGACACCGGGGAGCTGTTTTTT
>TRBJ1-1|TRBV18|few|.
CASSPSSSMNTEAFF
TGTGCCAGCTCACCCAGCTCCTCCATGAACACTGAAGCTTTCTTT
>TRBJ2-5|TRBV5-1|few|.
CASSWGPTGETQYF
TGCGCCAGCAGTTGGGGTCCAACGGGGGAGACCCAGTACTTC
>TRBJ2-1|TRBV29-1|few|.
CSVGGYRNEQFF
TGCAGCGTTGGAGGGTATAGGAATGAGCAGTTCTTC